A single sample is the source of the 14 T cell receptor beta chains below, sequenced in a study of control samples from healthy donors and cancer patients. Sequenced by immunoSEQ multiplex PCR; TCRdb stores in-frame clones only, minus some. This table holds roughly 120,000 clones, over 85% found once. Input material: blood. The receptors were gathered from a man between 25 and 39 years old in good health.

The rearrangement joins TRBV6-6 to TRBJ1-2; no definite D call. CDR1 and CDR2 (germline): MNHNY, SVGAGI (reference sequence). This CDR3 has 16 amino acids. V was trimmed by 5 bases and J by 4 bases, leaving 20 bases between them. CDR3: CASSPTGVLSFYGYTF. In nucleotides, the CDR3 is TGTGCCAGCAGTCCAACTGGGGTTTTATCCTTCTATGGCTACACCTTC.

J is TRBJ1-6 and V is TRBV5-1; D possibly corresponds to TRBD1 (5 bases). The V gene lost 0 bases and the J gene lost 8 bases, with 9 bases spanning the gap. The CDR3 consists of 14 residues. Germline V gene lookup returns CDR1 SGHRS and CDR2 YFSETQ. CDR3 nucleotides: TGCGCCAGCAGCTTGGCTCTAGGGGATTCACCCCTCCACTTT. This codes for CASSLALGDSPLHF. Based on the CDR3 plus reference TRBV5-1 and TRBJ1-6, the full variable domain is KAGVTQTPRYLIKTRGQQVTLSCSPISGHRSVSWYQQTPGQGLQFLFEYFSETQRNKGNFPGRFSGRQFSNSRSEMNVSTLELGDSALYLCASSLALGDSPLHFGNGTRLTVT.

This clone was observed a few times. The rearrangement uses TRBV2 and TRBJ2-3; TRBD2 matches 10 bases. This CDR3 has 16 residues. The germline CDR1 and CDR2 sequences are SNHLY and FYNNEI. Germline trimming cut 3 bases from V and 2 bases from J; bases unmatched to any gene: 5. The CDR3 sequence: CASSDERGGNTDTQYF. The CDR3 DNA reads as TGTGCCAGCAGTGACGAGCGGGGGGGGAACACAGATACGCAGTATTTT.

The chain combines TRBV7-8 with TRBJ2-1; TRBD1 matches 11 bases. This CDR3 is 14 amino acids long. V gave up 5 bases and J gave up 7 bases; unmatched junction bases: 4. CDR1 is SGHVS and CDR2 is FQNEAQ in the germline V gene. CDR3 sequence: CASSRGTGGNEQFF. As DNA, the CDR3 is TGTGCCAGCAGCCGAGGGACAGGGGGAAATGAGCAGTTCTTC.

This clone appeared a single time. The chain recombines TRBV11-2 with TRBJ2-1, with TRBD2 matching over 7 bases. The CDR3 has 14 residues. After removal of 5 bases from V and 7 bases from J, the junction contained 8 bases not matched to a gene. The germline gives CDR1 SGHAT, CDR2 FQNNGV. The CDR3 is CASSLGPGRNEQFF. In nucleotides, the CDR3 is TGTGCCAGCAGCCTCGGTCCCGGGAGGAATGAGCAGTTCTTC. Filled out from reference TRBV11-2 and TRBJ2-1, the complete variable domain reads EAGVAQSPRYKIIEKRQSVAFWCNPISGHATLYWYQQILGQGPKLLIQFQNNGVVDDSQLPKDRFSAERLKGVDSTLKIQPAKLEDSAVYLCASSLGPGRNEQFFGPGTRLTVL.

The rearrangement links TRBV6-4 to TRBJ1-2; no clear D gene. Trimming removed 6 bases at V and 4 bases at J, with 15 bases between. This CDR3 is built from 14 residues. Germline-derived CDR1 and CDR2 are MRHNA and SNTAGT. CDR3 loop: CASRATVESYGYTF. The CDR3 nucleotides read TGTGCCAGCAGGGCCACGGTGGAGTCCTATGGCTACACCTTC.

The J gene is TRBJ2-7, the V gene TRBV29-1; D is uncertain. The V gene's germline CDR1 is SQVTM and CDR2 ANQGSEA. V lost 7 bases, J lost 2 bases, and 12 bases lay in between. This CDR3 comprises 12 residues. The CDR3 is CSGVLGPYEQYF. In DNA form, the CDR3 reads TGCAGCGGCGTCCTCGGTCCCTACGAGCAGTACTTC.

Worth noting for this clone: This sample includes further DNA sequences coding for the same CDR3. The gene calls are TRBV30 and TRBJ1-1; D remains unclear. The CDR3 runs 13 residues. V dropped 0 bases and J dropped 4 bases, with 9 bases sitting between them. Germline CDR1 is GTSNPN and CDR2 is SVGIG (reference sequence). The CDR3 region is CAWSVRSGTEAFF. In nucleotides, the CDR3 is TGTGCCTGGAGTGTACGGTCCGGCACTGAAGCTTTCTTT.

This clone appeared once. This sequence joins TRBV3-1 (or the pseudogene TRBV3-2) and TRBJ2-5, with 13 bases aligning to TRBD2. V was clipped by 3 bases and J by 5 bases; unmatched bases: 6. Germline loops: CDR1 LGHDT, CDR2 YNNKEL (reference sequence). The CDR3 is 16 residues long. This chain's CDR3 is CASSQIGTSGAETQYF. As DNA, the CDR3 is TGTGCCAGCAGCCAGATTGGGACTAGCGGGGCGGAGACCCAGTACTTC.

This chain joins TRBV7-9 and TRBJ2-5; D is perhaps TRBD1 or TRBD2 (5 bases each). The CDR3 runs to 18 residues. The V and J ends lost 2 bases and 3 bases respectively, with 22 bases between them. Germline assignment: CDR1 SEHNR and CDR2 FQNEAQ (reference sequence). CDR3 loop: CASSLLLLNRDLKETQYF. The CDR3 DNA reads as TGTGCCAGCAGCTTACTCCTATTGAACCGGGACCTCAAAGAGACCCAGTACTTC.

The J gene is TRBJ1-4, the V gene TRBV19; D ambiguous. The length of the CDR3 is 13 residues. Germline V gives CDR1 LNHDA, CDR2 SQIVND (reference sequence). V was shortened by 2 bases and J by 4 bases, with 5 bases between the two germline ends. The chain's CDR3 is CASSIQDNEKLFF. CDR3 nucleotide sequence: TGTGCCAGTAGTATACAGGATAATGAAAAACTGTTTTTT.

The chain joins TRBV18 to TRBJ2-2, with D maybe TRBD2 (6 bases). This CDR3 region has 13 residues. In germline, CDR1 is KGHSH, CDR2 LQKENI. V was trimmed by 5 bases and J by 6 bases, leaving 10 bases between them. The CDR3 here is CASSFREAGELFF. CDR3 sequence (DNA): TGTGCCAGCTCATTCAGGGAGGCCGGGGAGCTGTTTTTT.

This chain connects TRBV5-1 to TRBJ1-1; D possibly corresponds to TRBD1 (6 bases). The CDR3 extends over 13 amino acids. Looked up from germline, CDR1 is SGHRS and CDR2 is YFSETQ. V was cut by 5 bases and J by 1 base, with 9 bases left in between. In nucleotides, the CDR3 is TGCGCCAGCAGGGTGACAGGGAACACTGAAGCTTTCTTT. Protein: CASRVTGNTEAFF.

This clone was counted once. The V gene is TRBV5-1, the J gene TRBJ1-5, with D possibly TRBD1 on 5 matching bases. Trimming left V 6 bases short and J 7 bases short, with 11 bases between. Germline loops: CDR1 SGHRS, CDR2 YFSETQ. The CDR3 has 12 residues. CDR3 DNA: TGCGCCAGCACTCCAGGGAGACAGCCCCAGCATTTT. Residues: CASTPGRQPQHF.